This T cell receptor beta chain was sequenced in a study of blood T cell repertoires in COVID-19. This table comes from immunoSEQ multiplex PCR, and its TCRdb copy is limited to in-frame clones, with some not included. The sample lists 410,000 or so clones; 86% were seen once. V lost 10 bases, J lost 5 bases, and 11 bases lay in between. CDR1 LNHDA and CDR2 SQIVND come from the germline V gene (reference sequence). This CDR3 region has 11 residues. This sequence joins TRBV19 and TRBJ1-2; D perhaps matches TRBD1 (5 bases). This sequence was found in a woman aged 30 to 39 with active or convalescent COVID-19. Sequencing was performed on peripheral blood. The CDR3 is CATGTEYGYTF. CDR3 DNA: TGTGCCACCGGGACTGAATATGGCTACACCTTC.